These 23 T cell receptor beta chains came from one sample sequenced in a study of blood T cell repertoires in COVID-19. Sequenced by immunoSEQ multiplex PCR; TCRdb stores in-frame clones only, minus some. Of 250,000 to 300,000 clones in the sample, just under 90% were seen once. The sample was peripheral blood. These receptors came from a woman aged 30 to 39 with COVID-19, enrolled during active disease.

The chain is built from TRBV28 and TRBJ1-2; 7 nucleotides line up with TRBD1. J gave up 4 bases and V 5 bases, and 7 bases lay outside the gene matches. Per germline, CDR1 MDHEN and CDR2 SYDVKM. CDR3 length: 14 amino acids. The CDR3 spells CASSMPGQLYGYTF. The CDR3 region has the DNA TGTGCCAGCAGTATGCCGGGACAGCTCTATGGCTACACCTTC.

The chain joins TRBV21-1 to TRBJ2-2; TRBD1, the table's D call, lacks a check against the DNA. TRBV21-1 has pseudogene status. The CDR3 loop spans 16 amino acids. CDR3 amino acids: CASSKVWDREGGELFF. CDR3 nucleotides: TGTGCCAGCAGCAAAGTTTGGGACAGGGAGGGCGGGGAGCTGTTTTTT.

The J gene is TRBJ2-7, the V gene TRBV18, with TRBD2 matching over 12 bases. The CDR3 has 17 amino acids. The germline gives CDR1 KGHSH, CDR2 LQKENI. J was trimmed by 3 bases and V by 4 bases; bases with no gene match: 10. The CDR3 reads CASSLAGTSGSFYEQYF. CDR3 nucleotides: TGTGCCAGCTCACTAGCGGGGACTAGCGGGTCGTTCTACGAGCAGTACTTC.

The V and J genes are TRBV28 and TRBJ2-5; 8 bases fit TRBD2. The CDR3 has 15 amino acids. The V gene end was trimmed by 5 bases and the J gene end by 1 base; junction bases not matched to a gene: 6. The germline V gene has CDR1 MDHEN and CDR2 SYDVKM. DNA for the CDR3: TGTGCCAGCAGTCCCGGTACTAGCGGCCAAGAGACCCAGTACTTC. Protein sequence: CASSPGTSGQETQYF.

J is TRBJ1-2 and V is TRBV7-9, with D uncertain. Trimming removed 7 bases at V and 6 bases at J, with 18 bases between. Per the germline V gene, CDR1 is SEHNR and CDR2 is FQNEAQ (reference sequence). The CDR3 spans 14 residues. This CDR3 is CASIPAGGGDGYTF. The CDR3 nucleotides read TGTGCCAGCATCCCTGCAGGCGGAGGCGATGGCTACACCTTC.

The chain couples TRBV14 to TRBJ2-7; TRBD1 agrees at 8 bases. CDR3 length equals 16 residues. Germline CDR1 SGHDN, CDR2 FVKESK. V trimming: 4 bases; J trimming: 3 bases; junction bases outside the gene matches: 11. CDR3 DNA sequence: TGTGCCAGCAGCCCGGGACAGGTACTGGCGGGCTACGAGCAGTACTTC. It codes for CASSPGQVLAGYEQYF.

The chain recombines TRBV27 with TRBJ1-6, with 8 bases lining up with TRBD1. J was trimmed by 7 bases and V by 5 bases; bases with no gene match: 4. The CDR3 covers 14 residues. CDR1 is MNHEY and CDR2 is SMNVEV in the germline V gene (reference sequence). The DNA for the CDR3 is TGTGCCAGCAGTAACAGGGGGGAGAATTCACCCCTCCACTTT. Amino acids: CASSNRGENSPLHF.

The chain recombines TRBV5-1 with TRBJ1-1; D is unresolved. Trimming removed 1 base from V and 4 bases from J, with 20 bases in between. CDR3 length: 17 residues. The germline V gene encodes CDR1 SGHRS and CDR2 YFSETQ. The CDR3 loop reads CASSLYGLRVGGTEAFF. The CDR3 DNA is TGCGCCAGCAGCTTGTATGGATTACGGGTGGGAGGCACTGAAGCTTTCTTT. The full variable domain, completed using reference TRBV5-1 and TRBJ1-1, is KAGVTQTPRYLIKTRGQQVTLSCSPISGHRSVSWYQQTPGQGLQFLFEYFSETQRNKGNFPGRFSGRQFSNSRSEMNVSTLELGDSALYLCASSLYGLRVGGTEAFFGQGTRLTVV.

This chain connects TRBV6-5 to TRBJ1-6; 7 bases match TRBD1. The V gene's germline CDR1 is MNHEY and CDR2 SVGAGI. The V and J ends lost 5 bases and 9 bases, in that order; junction bases with no gene match: 10. The CDR3 consists of 15 residues. The CDR3 loop is CASSREQGYGSPLHF. DNA of the CDR3: TGTGCCAGCAGTAGAGAACAGGGGTACGGTTCACCCCTCCACTTT.

This clone has a single count. The chain couples TRBV6-6 to TRBJ2-1, with TRBD2 matching over 10 bases. Unmatched junction bases numbered 4, after V lost 2 bases and J lost 6 bases. This CDR3 is built from 15 residues. Germline values: CDR1 MNHNY, CDR2 SVGAGI (reference sequence). The CDR3 DNA reads TGTGCCAGCAGTTACCAGCGGGGGGGAGGCAATGAGCAGTTCTTC. Amino acids: CASSYQRGGGNEQFF.

The chain couples TRBV27 to TRBJ1-6; a possible D gene is TRBD1 (6 bases). This CDR3 contains 14 residues. With 3 bases removed from V and 6 bases from J, the gap between germline ends came to 9 bases. The V gene's germline CDR1 is MNHEY and CDR2 SMNVEV (reference sequence). The CDR3 protein is CASSFRGSNSPLHF. The CDR3 coding sequence is TGTGCCAGCAGTTTCAGGGGAAGTAATTCACCCCTCCACTTT.

This chain joins TRBV3-1 (or the pseudogene TRBV3-2) and TRBJ2-7, with D unresolved. The germline gives CDR1 LGHDT, CDR2 YNNKEL (reference sequence). The CDR3 sequence is 15 residues long. V shed 4 bases and J shed 3 bases, with 16 bases lying between them. Here the CDR3 reads CASSRPGGRGYEQYF. The DNA for the CDR3 is TGTGCCAGCAGCCGCCCTGGTGGCCGAGGCTACGAGCAGTACTTC.

The genes are TRBV11-2 and TRBJ2-7; a possible D gene is TRBD1 (6 bases). V shed 0 bases and J shed 6 bases, with 9 bases lying between them. The CDR3 runs to 13 residues. Per germline, CDR1 SGHAT and CDR2 FQNNGV. For the CDR3, the DNA is TGTGCCAGCAGCTTAGACAGGGGTCGCGAGCAGTACTTC. It specifies CASSLDRGREQYF.

The V and J genes are TRBV13 and TRBJ2-1; 14 nucleotides match TRBD2. CDR1 is PRHDT, CDR2 FYEKMQ, per germline (reference sequence). V trimming: 5 bases; J trimming: 5 bases; junction bases outside the gene matches: 5. This CDR3 spans 16 amino acids. The CDR3 coding sequence is TGTGCCAGCAGCCCATGGGGACTAGCGGGGGACAATGAGCAGTTCTTC. The encoded protein is CASSPWGLAGDNEQFF.

The chain joins TRBV29-1 to TRBJ2-7; 8 bases agree with TRBD1. Per germline, CDR1 SQVTM and CDR2 ANQGSEA. This CDR3 has 15 amino acids. V shed 0 bases and J 2 bases; nucleotides not matched to a gene: 6. The CDR3 nucleotides read TGCAGCGTTGAAGAATGGACAGGGTTCACCTACGAGCAGTACTTC. This sequence encodes CSVEEWTGFTYEQYF.

The chain links TRBV5-6 to TRBJ1-4, with D possibly being TRBD1 (6 bases). This CDR3 contains 16 residues. Trimming shortened V by 7 bases and J by 4 bases, and 20 bases separated the two germline ends. Per germline, CDR1 SGHDT and CDR2 YYEEEE. CDR3 nucleotides: TGTGCCAGCCCCCTTCAGGGGAAGGTAGGTAATGAAAAACTGTTTTTT. Amino acids: CASPLQGKVGNEKLFF.

The chain uses TRBV5-5 and TRBJ1-2; 9 bases are a match to TRBD1. The CDR3 contains 20 residues. V shed 2 bases and J 3 bases; nucleotides not matched to a gene: 20. Germline V gene lookup returns CDR1 SGHKS and CDR2 YYEKEE (reference sequence). The CDR3 here is CASSFKGGGTGMNFDYGYTF. CDR3 DNA sequence: TGTGCCAGCAGCTTTAAGGGCGGAGGGACAGGGATGAATTTCGACTATGGCTACACCTTC.

The CDR3 nucleotides are TGCGCCAGCAGCTTAGACGCAGGGATACCCTACGAGCAGTACTTC. Translation gives CASSLDAGIPYEQYF. V gene TRBV5-1 combines with J gene TRBJ2-7; possibly TRBD1 for D (5 bases). The length of the CDR3 is 15 residues. Germline-derived CDR1 and CDR2 are SGHRS and YFSETQ. Trimming took off 2 bases at V and 2 bases at J, with 14 bases between the two ends. The full variable domain, rest sourced from reference TRBV5-1 and TRBJ2-7, is KAGVTQTPRYLIKTRGQQVTLSCSPISGHRSVSWYQQTPGQGLQFLFEYFSETQRNKGNFPGRFSGRQFSNSRSEMNVSTLELGDSALYLCASSLDAGIPYEQYFGPGTRLTVT.

CDR3 bases: TGTGCCAGTACCCCGACAGGGGCGAACACTGAAGCTTTCTTT. It specifies CASTPTGANTEAFF. The genes are TRBV19 and TRBJ1-1; 8 bases match TRBD1. Germline V gene lookup returns CDR1 LNHDA and CDR2 SQIVND (reference sequence). This CDR3 contains 14 residues. V lost 7 bases to trimming and J lost 1 base; unmatched junction nucleotides: 5.

The chain has TRBV3-1 (or the pseudogene TRBV3-2) and TRBJ2-2; TRBD2 agrees at 13 bases. V gave up 4 bases and J gave up 0 bases; unmatched junction bases: 8. Germline values: CDR1 LGHDT, CDR2 YNNKEL (reference sequence). The CDR3 sequence is 19 residues long. The CDR3 loop is CASSPYQTSGGTNTGELFF. CDR3 nucleotides: TGTGCCAGCAGCCCATACCAGACTAGCGGGGGGACGAACACCGGGGAGCTGTTTTTT.

The chain couples TRBV7-9 to TRBJ2-5; tentatively, D is TRBD1 (5 bases). Germline CDR1 reads SEHNR; CDR2 reads FQNEAQ (reference sequence). Between the trimmed V and J ends, which lost 6 bases and 7 bases, there was a span of 15 bases. The CDR3 sequence is 13 residues long. CDR3 loop: CASRAGYLGTQYF. The CDR3 DNA follows: TGTGCCAGCAGGGCAGGGTATTTGGGGACCCAGTACTTC.

The gene calls are TRBV9 and TRBJ2-1, with D maybe TRBD1 (5 bases). Germline V gene lookup returns CDR1 SGDLS and CDR2 YYNGEE. The CDR3 runs 15 residues. V was pared by 0 bases and J by 8 bases, with 15 bases between. The CDR3 sequence is CASSVGTSLVDEQFF. CDR3 DNA sequence: TGTGCCAGCAGCGTAGGGACAAGCCTGGTTGATGAGCAGTTCTTC.

The J gene is TRBJ1-4, the V gene TRBV7-9, with D hard to call. Germline lookup yields CDR1 SEHNR and CDR2 FQNEAQ (reference sequence). This CDR3 spans 15 amino acids. Trimming left V 4 bases short and J 8 bases short, with 17 bases between. CDR3 in amino acids: CASSSISRRGEKLFF. The CDR3 DNA follows: TGTGCCAGCAGCTCTATCTCGAGGAGAGGAGAAAAACTGTTTTTT.